Shown below are 16 T cell receptor beta chains from a single sample sequenced in a study of cytomegalovirus exposure and HLA in healthy donors. PCR amplification relied on 60 Vbeta primers (plus 13 Jbeta primers). Here immunoSEQ multiplex PCR was the method, and the copy in TCRdb shows in-frame clones only, minus some. The sample has 200,000 to 250,000 clones, around 78% seen once. The sequenced material came from PBMCs. The receptors here all came from a boy younger than 18 in good health and CMV-seronegative.

This chain links TRBV30 with TRBJ2-5; the match to TRBD2 covers 9 bases. The germline V gene has CDR1 GTSNPN and CDR2 SVGIG (reference sequence). Unmatched junction bases numbered 7, after V lost 4 bases and J lost 4 bases. The CDR3 length is 14 residues. The CDR3, as DNA: TGTGCCTGGACGTCGGGACTAGCTCGAGAGACCCAGTACTTC. Its translation is CAWTSGLARETQYF.

The gene calls are TRBV10-3 and TRBJ2-7; 9 nucleotides line up with TRBD1. CDR3 length: 14 amino acids. V shed 8 bases and J 3 bases; nucleotides not matched to a gene: 8. Germline CDR1 is ENHRY and CDR2 is SYGVKD. The CDR3 is CAILRQGVIYEQYF. The CDR3 coding sequence is TGTGCCATCCTGAGACAGGGGGTTATCTACGAGCAGTACTTC.

This chain joins TRBV19 and TRBJ1-1, with a tentative D call TRBD1 (5 bases). Germline V gene sequence: CDR1 LNHDA, CDR2 SQIVND (reference sequence). CDR3 size: 17 residues. V was trimmed by 1 base and J by 0 bases, leaving 15 bases between them. CDR3 nucleotide sequence: TGTGCCAGTAGTATAGGCTTTGGGGGGACCCTGAACACTGAAGCTTTCTTT. This sequence encodes CASSIGFGGTLNTEAFF.

The rearrangement uses TRBV5-4 and TRBJ2-5; a weak D match, TRBD2 (5 bases). This CDR3 is 13 amino acids long. The germline CDR1 and CDR2 sequences are SGHNT and YYREEE (reference sequence). The V end was cut by 4 bases, the J end by 5 bases, with 12 bases between. The CDR3 reads CASSARTGETQYF. The CDR3 DNA is TGTGCCAGCAGCGCCAGGACTGGGGAGACCCAGTACTTC.

The V gene is TRBV7-9, the J gene TRBJ1-2; D is perhaps TRBD1 (5 bases). Per the germline V gene, CDR1 is SEHNR and CDR2 is FQNEAQ (reference sequence). This CDR3 has 14 amino acids. Trimming cost V 4 bases and J 4 bases, with 13 bases left between them. The CDR3 DNA reads as TGTGCCAGCAGCTACGACAGCAAAGGCTATGGCTACACCTTC. It encodes CASSYDSKGYGYTF.

The gene calls are TRBV11-2 and TRBJ2-1, with 8 bases identical to TRBD2. The V gene end was trimmed by 2 bases and the J gene end by 6 bases; junction bases not matched to a gene: 6. The CDR3 extends over 15 amino acids. The V gene's germline CDR1 is SGHAT and CDR2 FQNNGV. The CDR3 sequence: CASSLRSGSSNEQFF. In DNA form, the CDR3 reads TGTGCCAGCAGCTTAAGAAGCGGGAGCTCCAATGAGCAGTTCTTC.

The gene calls are TRBV19 and TRBJ2-7, with 8 bases fitting TRBD1. Trimming cost V 4 bases and J 5 bases; bases outside gene matches: 10. The CDR3 sequence is 15 residues long. Germline CDR1 and CDR2: LNHDA and SQIVND (reference sequence). This chain's CDR3 is CASSRAQGAVDEQYF. The CDR3 DNA follows: TGTGCCAGTAGTAGGGCGCAGGGGGCCGTAGACGAGCAGTACTTC.

The chain has TRBV18 and TRBJ1-3; D might be TRBD1 (5 bases). The CDR3 loop spans 16 amino acids. V shed 3 bases and J shed 0 bases, with 12 bases lying between them. The germline V gene has CDR1 KGHSH and CDR2 LQKENI. As DNA, the CDR3 is TGTGCCAGCTCACCGGGGCAGGGATTCTCTGGAAACACCATATATTTT. Translation: CASSPGQGFSGNTIYF.

The CDR3 loop is CASSQPGYGEKLFF. In DNA, the CDR3 is TGTGCCAGCAGCCAACCCGGTTATGGTGAAAAACTGTTTTTT. The chain recombines TRBV14 with TRBJ1-4; D not certain. V was pared by 2 bases and J by 7 bases, with 11 bases between. The CDR3 is 14 amino acids. Germline lookup yields CDR1 SGHDN and CDR2 FVKESK.

The chain employs TRBV10-3 and TRBJ2-1; 7 bases map to TRBD1. The CDR3 is 14 amino acids. Trimming removed 7 bases from V and 5 bases from J; junction bases left unmatched: 8. CDR1 is ENHRY and CDR2 is SYGVKD in the germline V gene. The DNA for the CDR3 is TGTGCCATCAAAGCCGACAGGGTTCACAATGAGCAGTTCTTC. It is translated as CAIKADRVHNEQFF.

This sequence joins TRBV7-8 and TRBJ2-3, with D possibly being TRBD1 (5 bases). V lost 5 bases to trimming and J lost 4 bases, with 7 bases between them. In germline, CDR1 is SGHVS, CDR2 FQNEAQ. The CDR3 is 12 amino acids. The CDR3 spells CASSQGADTQYF. In nucleotides, the CDR3 is TGTGCCAGCAGCCAAGGGGCAGATACGCAGTATTTT.

This chain uses TRBV6-6 with TRBJ1-1; perhaps TRBD1 as D (5 bases). The CDR3 length is 13 residues. V lost 5 bases and J 5 bases, leaving 12 bases between the germline ends. Germline assignment: CDR1 MNHNY and CDR2 SVGAGI (reference sequence). The CDR3 reads CASSLRGTTEAFF. CDR3 sequence (DNA): TGTGCCAGCAGTCTCCGGGGGACTACTGAAGCTTTCTTT.

This CDR3 reads CASRPHPGTSGNEQFF. As DNA, the CDR3 is TGCGCCAGCAGACCTCACCCCGGGACTAGCGGGAATGAGCAGTTCTTC. This rearrangement joins TRBV4-1 to TRBJ2-1; 12 bases agree with TRBD2. After removal of 6 bases from V and 7 bases from J, the junction contained 10 bases not matched to a gene. Germline V gives CDR1 MGHRA, CDR2 YSYEKL. The CDR3 consists of 16 residues.

The chain couples TRBV4-1 to TRBJ2-2; 10 bases match TRBD2. V was clipped by 1 base and J by 5 bases; unmatched bases: 7. Germline V lookup: CDR1 MGHRA, CDR2 YSYEKL. This CDR3 region has 17 residues. CDR3 in DNA: TGCGCCAGCAGCCAAGGCTTTCTAGCGGGGGTTACCGGGGAGCTGTTTTTT. Amino acid sequence: CASSQGFLAGVTGELFF.

Details on this clone: The sample carries other DNA sequences with the same CDR3. The rearrangement uses TRBV5-1 and TRBJ1-2; 7 bases agree with TRBD1. The CDR3 is 14 amino acids. Germline loops: CDR1 SGHRS, CDR2 YFSETQ. J lost 3 bases, V lost 0 bases, and 2 bases had no gene match. The CDR3: CASSLGTGDYGYTF. CDR3 sequence (DNA): TGCGCCAGCAGCTTGGGTACAGGGGACTATGGCTACACCTTC. Variable domain in full (rest from reference TRBV5-1 and TRBJ1-2): KAGVTQTPRYLIKTRGQQVTLSCSPISGHRSVSWYQQTPGQGLQFLFEYFSETQRNKGNFPGRFSGRQFSNSRSEMNVSTLELGDSALYLCASSLGTGDYGYTFGSGTRLTVV.

This rearrangement joins TRBV18 to TRBJ2-7, with 10 bases matching TRBD2. The CDR3 is 17 residues long. Germline V gives CDR1 KGHSH, CDR2 LQKENI. Unmatched junction bases numbered 9, after V lost 4 bases and J lost 0 bases. CDR3 region: CASSRDRTSGISYEQYF. The CDR3, as DNA: TGTGCCAGCTCACGCGATCGAACTAGCGGGATCTCCTACGAGCAGTACTTC.